Listed below are T cell receptor beta chains from one sample, sequenced in a study of CXCR3-negative and CXCR3-positive naive CD8 T cells. TCRdb reanalyzed the 5' RACE reads, giving one entry per CDR3 protein sequence and no DNA. The sample table sets out roughly 30,000 distinct CDR3 sequences. The sample consisted of memory CD8+ T cells from blood. The source of these receptors is a human donor in good health. Some clones in this sample may be carry-over from other donors' samples. Each CDR3 is given with its conserved first and last residue.

J | V | CDR3
TRBJ2-7 | TRBV7-8 | CASSRRQGSLDEQYF
TRBJ2-1 | TRBV7-2 | CASSLTSGTHNEQFF
TRBJ2-3 | TRBV2 | CASRPDPMRLDFTDTQYF
TRBJ1-1 | TRBV6-5 | CASSYAGGTEAFF
TRBJ2-3 | TRBV6-4 | CASSDSTSGGDTQYF
TRBJ2-5 | TRBV12-3/TRBV12-4 | CASSGGTRRETQYF
TRBJ2-7 | TRBV12-3/TRBV12-4 | CASSPGGQGTYEQYF
TRBJ2-7 | TRBV19 | CASSYAGGGEQYF
TRBJ2-5 | TRBV29-1 | CSVDGTSGGPEETQYF
TRBJ2-7 | TRBV6-5 | CASSYSPESYEQYF
TRBJ2-2 | TRBV20-1 | CSARPTSGGEIGELFF
TRBJ2-1 | TRBV27 | CASSSGTSGRGYNEQFF
TRBJ2-3 | TRBV10-3 | CAISGAGGDTDTQYF
TRBJ2-2 | TRBV20-1 | CSAKDHGTTNTGELFF
TRBJ2-7 | TRBV29-1 | CSAGQGAFEQYF
TRBJ1-1 | TRBV7-3 | CASSLEGKNTEAFF
TRBJ2-7 | TRBV28 | CASSRDANGHEQYF
TRBJ2-5 | TRBV7-7 | CASSLARGEHYQETQYF
TRBJ2-7 | TRBV29-1 | CSVEDPTSGWHEQYF
TRBJ2-1 | TRBV29-1 | CSLFAGQGIEDEQFF
TRBJ1-1 | TRBV10-3 | CAIREPGRGPYTEAFF
TRBJ1-2 | TRBV28 | CASSSPRAGADYGYTF